The T cell receptor beta chain under discussion was sequenced for a study of post-analysis software for immune sequencing data. The CDR3 covers 17 residues. The germline V gene has CDR1 LGHDT and CDR2 YNNKEL (reference sequence). V was pared by 3 bases and J by 4 bases, with 8 bases of the junction left unmatched. Unique molecular identifiers had been added to the TCR beta cDNA libraries. Researchers reported 400,000 to 550,000 cDNA molecules coming from about 0.98 to 11 million T cells. TCRdb redid the calling of the PCR reads with MiXCR, one entry per CDR3 protein. The sample has under 200,000 distinct CDR3 sequences; approximately 29% are singletons. This clonotype has only a few counts. Its matching antigen is unknown. General observations from the study: Five TRBV segments were significantly more frequent in patients than in controls. TRBV5-6, TRBV5-1 and TRBV20-1 were among these segments. When compared against controls, multiple sclerosis patients showed significantly lower normalized Chao1 diversity.

Material for sequencing was blood. The rearrangement joins TRBV3-1 to TRBJ2-3, with 12 bases aligning to TRBD2. This sequence originates from a girl under 18 with multiple sclerosis. CDR3 protein: CASSHPRLAGDSDTQYF. Here the CDR3 DNA reads TGTGCCAGCAGCCATCCTAGACTAGCGGGAGATTCAGATACGCAGTATTTT.